These 30 T cell receptor beta chains originate from one sample sequenced in a study of blood T cell repertoires in COVID-19. Clones were sequenced by immunoSEQ multiplex PCR, and TCRdb holds only the in-frame ones, with some missing. The data show approximately 390,000 clones, with around 87% seen just once and approximately 2.4% held by the top ten. The source material was peripheral blood. These receptor sequences come from a woman aged 55-69 years with COVID-19, enrolled during active disease.

The chain employs TRBV20-1 and TRBJ1-2; D not resolved. The ends were cut back, 2 bases at V and 8 bases at J, with 6 bases in the middle. From germline, CDR1 is DFQATT and CDR2 SNEGSKA (reference sequence). This CDR3 has 10 residues. The CDR3 loop reads CSARRGGYTF. CDR3 nucleotide sequence: TGCAGTGCTAGAAGAGGGGGCTACACCTTC.

This clone has a handful of counts. The chain joins TRBV2 to TRBJ2-2, with TRBD2 matching over 11 bases. Germline V gene lookup returns CDR1 SNHLY and CDR2 FYNNEI. The CDR3 length is 16 residues. Trimming at V came to 5 bases and at J to 1 base, leaving 3 bases not matched to a gene. CDR3: CASSFGLAGNTGELFF. DNA for the CDR3: TGTGCCAGCAGTTTTGGACTAGCGGGGAACACCGGGGAGCTGTTTTTT.

This chain joins TRBV29-1 and TRBJ2-2; TRBD2 agrees at 13 bases. The germline V gene has CDR1 SQVTM and CDR2 ANQGSEA. J gave up 1 base and V 0 bases, and 5 bases lay outside the gene matches. The CDR3 is made up of 18 amino acids. This CDR3 is CSVEDRLAGGQNTGELFF. CDR3 nucleotides: TGCAGCGTTGAAGATCGACTAGCGGGGGGCCAGAACACCGGGGAGCTGTTTTTT.

This chain links TRBV27 with TRBJ1-5; TRBD1 matches 7 bases. In germline, CDR1 is MNHEY, CDR2 SMNVEV (reference sequence). This CDR3 comprises 15 residues. V gave up 2 bases and J gave up 6 bases; unmatched junction bases: 7. The CDR3 region is CASSLEGARAQPQHF. The CDR3 nucleotides are TGTGCCAGCAGTTTAGAGGGGGCGCGGGCTCAGCCCCAGCATTTT.

The chain is built from TRBV5-6 and TRBJ2-7, with 9 bases matching TRBD1. The CDR3 is 13 residues long. The V gene end was trimmed by 2 bases and the J gene end by 7 bases; junction bases not matched to a gene: 4. Germline-derived CDR1 and CDR2 are SGHDT and YYEEEE. The DNA of the CDR3 is TGTGCCAGCAGCTTAACAGGGGGCTGGGAGCAGTACTTC. This translates into CASSLTGGWEQYF.

This clone was picked up one time. J is TRBJ1-1 and V is TRBV6-6; D uncertain. Germline V gene sequence: CDR1 MNHNY, CDR2 SVGAGI (reference sequence). Trimming took off 5 bases at V and 2 bases at J, with 12 bases between the two ends. The CDR3 covers 14 residues. Written as DNA, the CDR3 is TGTGCCAGCAGTCCACTGGGAGCAAACACTGAAGCTTTCTTT. Protein: CASSPLGANTEAFF.

The chain recombines TRBV18 with TRBJ1-1; 7 bases agree with TRBD1. Germline V gives CDR1 KGHSH, CDR2 LQKENI. The CDR3 length is 14 residues. With V trimmed by 5 bases and J by 5 bases, 8 bases remained unmatched. Here the CDR3 reads CASSTPTGRTEAFF. DNA of the CDR3: TGTGCCAGCTCAACGCCGACAGGGCGGACTGAAGCTTTCTTT.

V gene TRBV5-1 combines with J gene TRBJ2-1, with TRBD2 matching 11 bases. J lost 9 bases, V lost 5 bases, and 7 bases had no gene match. CDR3 length: 14 residues. The germline V gene has CDR1 SGHRS and CDR2 YFSETQ. This CDR3 reads CASRVSGGASEQFF. As DNA, the CDR3 is TGCGCCAGCAGGGTTAGCGGGGGGGCTTCTGAGCAGTTCTTC.

In its sample, this clone was seen a few times. The chain uses TRBV7-2 and TRBJ2-2; TRBD2 is a possible D gene (5 bases). Trimming stripped 5 bases from V and 2 bases from J, with 9 bases between. This CDR3 region has 14 residues. Germline CDR1 reads SGHTA; CDR2 reads FQGNSA. The CDR3 region is CASSTGINTGELFF. The CDR3 DNA reads as TGTGCCAGCAGCACCGGGATAAACACCGGGGAGCTGTTTTTT.

The chain has TRBV19 and TRBJ2-1; maybe TRBD2 (6 bases). The germline V gene has CDR1 LNHDA and CDR2 SQIVND (reference sequence). The CDR3 has 14 residues. V lost 7 bases and J lost 6, with 16 bases in between. CDR3 amino acids: CASIGTPVSNEQFF. The CDR3 region has the DNA TGTGCCAGTATAGGGACTCCTGTCAGCAATGAGCAGTTCTTC. Supplemented by reference TRBV19 and TRBJ2-1, the full variable domain reads DGGITQSPKYLFRKEGQNVTLSCEQNLNHDAMYWYRQDPGQGLRLIYYSQIVNDFQKGDIAEGYSVSREKKESFPLTVTSAQKNPTAFYLCASIGTPVSNEQFFGPGTRLTVL.

The J gene is TRBJ2-5, the V gene TRBV3-1 (or the pseudogene TRBV3-2), with TRBD1 matching 7 bases. This CDR3 spans 16 amino acids. Germline V gene sequence: CDR1 LGHDT, CDR2 YNNKEL (reference sequence). V lost 0 bases, J lost 7 bases, and 11 bases stayed unmatched. The CDR3 DNA is TGTGCCAGCAGCCAAGAGGGGCCCTGGACAGGCGGGACCCAGTACTTC. Translated: CASSQEGPWTGGTQYF.

This rearrangement joins TRBV5-1 to TRBJ2-3; 7 bases are a match to TRBD2. Germline trimming cut 2 bases from V and 1 base from J; bases unmatched to any gene: 4. The CDR3 extends over 15 amino acids. Germline lookup yields CDR1 SGHRS and CDR2 YFSETQ. CDR3 bases: TGCGCCAGCAGCTTATCCAGCGGGGGCACAGATACGCAGTATTTT. Residues: CASSLSSGGTDTQYF.

This clone was seen a single time. The chain recombines TRBV5-1 with TRBJ2-7; 7 bases are shared with TRBD1. The junction had 5 bases not matched to a gene; V was cut back by 0 bases and J by 2 bases. This CDR3 has 15 residues. Germline values: CDR1 SGHRS, CDR2 YFSETQ. DNA of the CDR3: TGCGCCAGCAGCTTGGGACAGGGTGGCGCCTACGAGCAGTACTTC. This translates into CASSLGQGGAYEQYF.

In this sample, this clone turned up once. The chain is built from TRBV2 and TRBJ2-1, with TRBD1 matching 7 bases. V was clipped by 4 bases and J by 2 bases; unmatched bases: 2. Per the germline V gene, CDR1 is SNHLY and CDR2 is FYNNEI. The CDR3 has 14 amino acids. DNA of the CDR3: TGTGCCAGCAGTGGGACAGGCCCCTACAATGAGCAGTTCTTC. Protein product: CASSGTGPYNEQFF.

V gene TRBV19 combines with J gene TRBJ1-3, with TRBD1 as a possible D gene (5 bases). V dropped 5 bases and J dropped 3 bases, with 11 bases sitting between them. CDR3 length: 14 residues. CDR1 and CDR2 (germline): LNHDA, SQIVND (reference sequence). CDR3 residues: CASSWGDLGNTIYF. The CDR3 nucleotides read TGTGCCAGTAGTTGGGGGGACCTTGGAAACACCATATATTTT. The complete variable domain, with remaining parts taken from reference TRBV19 and TRBJ1-3, reads DGGITQSPKYLFRKEGQNVTLSCEQNLNHDAMYWYRQDPGQGLRLIYYSQIVNDFQKGDIAEGYSVSREKKESFPLTVTSAQKNPTAFYLCASSWGDLGNTIYFGEGSWLTVV.

This sequence joins TRBV10-3 and TRBJ2-7, with D perhaps TRBD1 (6 bases). The germline V and J ends were trimmed by 4 bases and 3 bases, with 10 bases remaining between them. CDR3 length: 13 residues. Germline CDR1 is ENHRY and CDR2 is SYGVKD. CDR3 amino acids: CAISGGQFYEQYF. The CDR3, as DNA: TGTGCCATCAGTGGCGGACAGTTCTACGAGCAGTACTTC.

The chain couples TRBV20-1 to TRBJ1-2, with 7 bases aligning to TRBD1. V trimming: 5 bases; J trimming: 6 bases; junction bases outside the gene matches: 3. This CDR3 comprises 11 residues. From germline, CDR1 is DFQATT and CDR2 SNEGSKA (reference sequence). The CDR3 loop is CSAGGGNGYTF. Here the CDR3 DNA reads TGCAGTGCTGGAGGGGGCAATGGCTACACCTTC.

V gene TRBV27 combines with J gene TRBJ2-7; 13 bases match TRBD2. Trimming at V came to 5 bases and at J to 2 bases, leaving 9 bases not matched to a gene. CDR3 size: 17 residues. Germline V gives CDR1 MNHEY, CDR2 SMNVEV (reference sequence). CDR3 DNA sequence: TGTGCCAGCAGTCCCTTAAGGACTAGCGGGGGAACCTACGAGCAGTACTTC. Its translation is CASSPLRTSGGTYEQYF.

V gene TRBV13 combines with J gene TRBJ2-7, with 7 bases fitting TRBD1. V was pared by 5 bases and J by 4 bases, with 8 bases of the junction left unmatched. This CDR3 comprises 14 residues. Per germline, CDR1 PRHDT and CDR2 FYEKMQ (reference sequence). CDR3 sequence reads: CASSEDRRAYEQYF. For the CDR3, the DNA is TGTGCCAGCAGCGAGGACAGGCGGGCGTACGAGCAGTACTTC.

V gene TRBV2 combines with J gene TRBJ2-3, with 7 bases fitting TRBD1. The CDR3 loop spans 15 amino acids. Germline CDR1 SNHLY, CDR2 FYNNEI. J was trimmed by 3 bases and V by 5 bases; bases with no gene match: 8. The CDR3, as DNA: TGTGCCAGCAGTCGACAGGGAATAGGGACAGATACGCAGTATTTT. It encodes CASSRQGIGTDTQYF.

This rearrangement joins TRBV9 to TRBJ2-1, with TRBD2 matching over 8 bases. Germline lookup yields CDR1 SGDLS and CDR2 YYNGEE. J lost 2 bases, V lost 0 bases, and 7 bases had no gene match. This CDR3 region has 17 residues. The CDR3 sequence: CASSVARTSRTYNEQFF. The CDR3 nucleotides read TGTGCCAGCAGCGTAGCCAGGACTAGCCGCACCTACAATGAGCAGTTCTTC. Together with reference TRBV9 and TRBJ2-1, the CDR3 gives the full variable domain: DSGVTQTPKHLITATGQRVTLRCSPRSGDLSVYWYQQSLDQGLQFLIQYYNGEERAKGNILERFSAQQFPDLHSELNLSSLELGDSALYFCASSVARTSRTYNEQFFGPGTRLTVL.

The chain links TRBV15 to TRBJ1-3; 7 nucleotides align to TRBD1. V was clipped by 0 bases and J by 3 bases; unmatched bases: 5. In germline, CDR1 is LNHNV, CDR2 YYDKDF (reference sequence). This CDR3 is built from 16 residues. The CDR3, as DNA: TGTGCCACCAGCAGAGAAAGACAGGGCTTTGGAAACACCATATATTTT. Encoded protein: CATSRERQGFGNTIYF.

This clone was detected a few times. The gene calls are TRBV3-1 (or the pseudogene TRBV3-2) and TRBJ1-1, with D tentatively TRBD1 (5 bases). V lost 10 bases and J 5 bases, leaving 11 bases between the germline ends. The CDR3 spans 11 residues. The germline V gene encodes CDR1 LGHDT and CDR2 YNNKEL (reference sequence). CDR3: CATSGGTEAFF. The CDR3 bases are TGTGCCACCTCCGGGGGTACTGAAGCTTTCTTT.

This clone was observed once. This rearrangement joins TRBV12-3 or TRBV12-4 to TRBJ1-2; a possible D gene is TRBD1 (6 bases). Between the trimmed V and J ends, which lost 6 bases and 8 bases, there was a span of 16 bases. This CDR3 comprises 13 residues. As DNA, the CDR3 is TGTGCCAGCAGCCGGGACACGGTGGAAGGCTACACCTTC. Its translation is CASSRDTVEGYTF.

This clone was recorded once. The chain combines TRBV19 with TRBJ2-1; D gene uncertain. V gave up 2 bases and J gave up 12 bases, with 17 bases separating them. The CDR3 consists of 14 residues. Germline V lookup: CDR1 LNHDA, CDR2 SQIVND (reference sequence). CDR3 protein: CASSIITEPGWQFF. The DNA for the CDR3 is TGTGCCAGTAGTATAATCACAGAGCCCGGATGGCAGTTCTTC.

This rearrangement joins TRBV5-1 to TRBJ1-5; TRBD1 agrees at 7 bases. The CDR3 extends over 15 amino acids. The V gene end was trimmed by 4 bases and the J gene end by 4 bases; junction bases not matched to a gene: 8. Germline values: CDR1 SGHRS, CDR2 YFSETQ. Here the CDR3 DNA reads TGCGCCAGCAGCAGGGACAGCGGCGATAATCAGCCCCAGCATTTT. As protein: CASSRDSGDNQPQHF.

This chain uses TRBV2 with TRBJ2-4; the D gene is possibly TRBD2 (7 bases). The CDR3 covers 15 residues. Trimming left V 0 bases short and J 8 bases short, with 14 bases between. Germline CDR1 is SNHLY and CDR2 is FYNNEI. CDR3 region: CASSEALGGADIQYF. The CDR3 DNA sequence: TGTGCCAGCAGTGAAGCGCTTGGGGGGGCGGACATTCAGTACTTC.

V is TRBV10-3 and J is TRBJ2-5; maybe TRBD1 (5 bases). Germline values: CDR1 ENHRY, CDR2 SYGVKD. CDR3 length: 14 amino acids. V shed 4 bases and J shed 2 bases, with 11 bases lying between them. The DNA for the CDR3 is TGTGCCATCAGTGGACAGTTAGAACAAGAGACCCAGTACTTC. Translating gives CAISGQLEQETQYF.

To note about this clone: Other DNA variants within this sample encode the same CDR3. The rearrangement joins TRBV2 to TRBJ1-1, with 8 bases fitting TRBD1. Germline V CDR1 and CDR2: SNHLY, FYNNEI. V shed 6 bases and J 2 bases; nucleotides not matched to a gene: 5. CDR3 length: 14 amino acids. The CDR3 protein is CASSRTGTNTEAFF. In nucleotides, the CDR3 is TGTGCCAGCAGCCGGACAGGGACCAACACTGAAGCTTTCTTT.

V gene TRBV5-6 combines with J gene TRBJ1-4, with 8 nucleotides matching TRBD1. Germline lookup yields CDR1 SGHDT and CDR2 YYEEEE. The CDR3 covers 15 residues. The ends lost 3 bases at V and 5 bases at J; junction bases unmatched: 6. The CDR3 spells CASSWRQGQNEKLFF. CDR3 sequence (DNA): TGTGCCAGCAGCTGGCGACAGGGGCAAAATGAAAAACTGTTTTTT.